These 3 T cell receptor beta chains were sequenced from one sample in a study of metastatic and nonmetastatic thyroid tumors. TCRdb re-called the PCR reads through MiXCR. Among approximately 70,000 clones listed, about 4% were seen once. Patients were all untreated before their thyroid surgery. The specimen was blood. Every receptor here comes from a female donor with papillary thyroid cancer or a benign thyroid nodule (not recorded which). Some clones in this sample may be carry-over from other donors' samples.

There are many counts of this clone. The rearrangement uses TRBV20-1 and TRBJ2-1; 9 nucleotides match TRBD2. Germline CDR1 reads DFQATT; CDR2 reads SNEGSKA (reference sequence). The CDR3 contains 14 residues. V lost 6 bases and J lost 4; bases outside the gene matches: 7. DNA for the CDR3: TGCAGTGCACCGGGACTAGCCCATTACAATGAGCAGTTCTTC. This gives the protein CSAPGLAHYNEQFF.

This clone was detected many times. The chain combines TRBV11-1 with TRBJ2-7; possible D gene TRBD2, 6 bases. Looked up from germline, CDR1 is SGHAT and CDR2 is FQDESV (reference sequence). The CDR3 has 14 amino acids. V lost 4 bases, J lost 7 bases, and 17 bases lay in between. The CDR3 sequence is CASSSRDSAYEQYF. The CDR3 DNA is TGTGCCAGCAGCTCCCGGGACTCGGCGTATGAGCAGTACTTC.

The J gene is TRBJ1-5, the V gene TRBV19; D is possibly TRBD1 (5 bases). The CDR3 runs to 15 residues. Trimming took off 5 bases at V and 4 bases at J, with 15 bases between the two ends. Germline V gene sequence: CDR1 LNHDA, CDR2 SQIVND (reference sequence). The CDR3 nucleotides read TGTGCCAGTAGTTACGGGGCTTGGGGGAATCAGCCCCAGCATTTT. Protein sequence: CASSYGAWGNQPQHF.